This TCR beta chain is from a study of blood T cell repertoires in COVID-19 (dated by TCRdb to about 2020). At the level of the whole study: Samples covering the acute and convalescent phases of COVID-19 were provided by collaborators in the United States, Italy and Spain. The repertoires were released in a freely available public database meant as a resource for research on the immune response to SARS-CoV-2. HLA class I and class II types, where available, came from metadata supplied by the sample provider rather than from assay-based typing. The material from the prospective study consisted of cDNA or gDNA derived from T cells, B-cell-depleted T cells, or PBMCs. The dataset comprised deeply sampled blood TCRbeta repertoires from subjects exposed to, actively infected with, or recovered from COVID-19. The sample metadata nearly always contained a de-identified subject ID, COVID-19 status, age in years and sex. The samples were drawn from the first 160 participants of the ongoing ImmuneRACE study and from 1,254 subjects provided by 6 global collaborators.

Samples from volunteer blood donors who had recovered from COVID-19 were contributed by a second Seattle source. Whole blood was collected in K2EDTA tubes by collaborating institutions according to the institutions' own protocols. For TCRbeta analysis, collaborators shipped samples in one of three forms: frozen whole blood, isolated PBMCs, or DNA extracted from either of those sample types. Trimming removed 10 bases from V and 4 bases from J; the gene matches leave 6 bases unexplained. For CDR1 and CDR2, the germline V gene lists SNHLY and FYNNEI. The CDR3 covers 13 residues, taking in both the cysteine and the phenylalanine. CDR3 DNA only is kept here, 39 bases in frame from base 1. Turning to this clone: Its antigen specificity is not known. No quality values exist for individual bases; no much larger clone is one base distant.

TCRbeta CDR3 regions were amplified from genomic DNA using the immunoSEQ Assay, a bias-controlled multiplex PCR. As for the original processing: The number of nucleated cells in each sample was estimated by amplification of reference gene primers within the assay. Sequence reads were collapsed and filtered to measure the absolute abundance of every unique TCRbeta CDR3 rearrangement. Productive Simpson clonality was computed per sample as the square root of Simpson's diversity index over productive rearrangements. The table comes from immuneACCESS by way of TCRdb, which keeps in-frame sequences with V and J called. Part of the clones is missing from these tables; in studies checked, under half for an unresolved V gene and the rest for unknown reasons. The V and J calls and clone size are taken from that table; D and trimming were inferred from the DNA. This sample comprises 200,000 or so clones, around 90% of them detected only once. 5.5% to 8% of the sample comes from the top ten.

Study-wide findings and limitations: How much clinical and demographic metadata was included differed by source and by participant, and the metadata was provided uncurated.

Recombination connected TRBV2 to TRBJ2-2; TRBD2 lines up with 7 middle nucleotides. This TCR derives from a man between 60 and 75 years old who had recovered from COVID-19. Input material: peripheral blood. The DNA is TGTGCCACCCGTCGACTAGCCACCGGGGAGCTGTTTTTT. Its coded protein is CATRRLATGELFF.